The sample holds many counts of the clone carrying this T cell receptor (beta chain). Its target is not known. TCRdb reprocessed the 5' RACE reads with MiXCR, giving one entry per CDR3 protein. The data contain around 280,000 distinct CDR3 sequences, about 8.1% of them singletons. This specimen comes from a study of identical twins. Study-level points and caveats: When twins shared out-of-frame alpha sequences, those sequences had excess low generation probability. High-abundance cord blood beta clonotypes had fewer insertions; memory repertoires showed none. Excess sharing by twins proved weaker in beta out-of-frame sequences.

This same sample was also part of a study on yellow fever vaccine responses in identical twins.

Sequences were obtained from memory (CD45RO+) T cells sorted from blood. The TCR comes from a young woman in good health.

CDR3 in amino acids: CAIAEGATGPEAFF. DNA for the CDR3: TGTGCCATCGCGGAGGGGGCTACAGGGCCTGAAGCTTTCTTT. V usage is TRBV10-3 and J usage is TRBJ1-1, with 7 bases lining up with TRBD1. Germline assignment: CDR1 ENHRY and CDR2 SYGVKD. V trimming: 8 bases; J trimming: 6 bases; junction bases outside the gene matches: 12. The CDR3 loop spans 14 amino acids.